A single sample is the source of the 32 T cell receptor beta chains below, sequenced in a study of early T cells in non-severe SARS-CoV-2 infection. TCRdb called the 5' RACE reads again in MiXCR, with one record for every CDR3 protein. The sample carries over 30,000 distinct CDR3 sequences, roughly 4.5% recorded once. Sequencing was done on a sample of whole blood. The receptor source for this set is an adult who was a healthcare worker with PCR-confirmed SARS-CoV-2 infection or an uninfected control (not recorded which).

This clonotype was observed a few times. The gene calls are TRBV20-1 and TRBJ2-3; 16 bases align to TRBD2. Trimming at V came to 3 bases and at J to 5 bases, leaving 11 bases not matched to a gene. The CDR3 length is 18 residues. CDR1 is DFQATT, CDR2 SNEGSKA, per germline (reference sequence). The CDR3 coding sequence is TGCAGTGCTAGGGCCTCCGGGACTAGCGGGAGGGTGGTAGATACGCAGTATTTT. Its translation: CSARASGTSGRVVDTQYF.

The table lists this clonotype with many counts. The chain employs TRBV10-3 and TRBJ2-7; 7 bases are a match to TRBD2. This CDR3 has 14 residues. Per the germline V gene, CDR1 is ENHRY and CDR2 is SYGVKD. Germline trimming cut 8 bases from V and 0 bases from J; bases unmatched to any gene: 7. The chain's CDR3 is CAISLADPSYEQYF. CDR3 nucleotide sequence: TGTGCCATCTCCCTAGCGGACCCCTCCTACGAGCAGTACTTC.

This rearrangement joins TRBV7-7 to TRBJ2-1; D is unresolved. CDR3 length: 14 amino acids. The V and J ends lost 1 base and 8 bases respectively, with 12 bases between them. From germline, CDR1 is SSHAT and CDR2 FNYEAQ (reference sequence). Here the CDR3 reads CASSLDSLVDEQFF. CDR3 coding DNA: TGTGCCAGCAGCTTAGACTCGCTCGTCGATGAGCAGTTCTTC. The whole variable domain, filled in from reference TRBV7-7 and TRBJ2-1, reads GAGVSQSPRYKVTKRGQDVTLRCDPISSHATLYWYQQALGQGPEFLTYFNYEAQPDKSGLPSDRFSAERPEGSISTLTIQRTEQRDSAMYRCASSLDSLVDEQFFGPGTRLTVL.

The sample holds many counts of this clonotype. J is TRBJ2-5 and V is TRBV12-3 or TRBV12-4, with 11 bases lining up with TRBD1. The CDR3 has 15 residues. Trimming at V came to 5 bases and at J to 5 bases, leaving 7 bases not matched to a gene. Here the CDR3 reads CASSPPDRGRETQYF. DNA of the CDR3: TGTGCCAGCAGTCCTCCGGACAGGGGGCGGGAGACCCAGTACTTC.

This clonotype has a count of ten or more. The chain recombines TRBV11-3 with TRBJ1-4, with D possibly matching TRBD1 (5 bases). The length of the CDR3 is 14 residues. V dropped 7 bases and J dropped 0 bases, with 9 bases sitting between them. Germline CDR1 is SGHNT and CDR2 is YENEEA. The CDR3 coding sequence is TGTGCCAGCAACGCAGGGTCAACTAATGAAAAACTGTTTTTT. Protein sequence: CASNAGSTNEKLFF.

This chain joins TRBV5-1 and TRBJ2-3; D unresolved. From germline, CDR1 is SGHRS and CDR2 YFSETQ. The V end lost 0 bases, the J end lost 2 bases, and 7 bases lay between the germline ends. The CDR3 is 14 residues long. The CDR3 loop is CASSLAGSTDTQYF. CDR3 DNA: TGCGCCAGCAGCTTGGCAGGCTCCACAGATACGCAGTATTTT.

Many counts were recorded for this clonotype. The chain employs TRBV9 and TRBJ1-4; D not certain. The length of the CDR3 is 14 residues. Germline V gives CDR1 SGDLS, CDR2 YYNGEE. The V gene lost 4 bases and the J gene lost 8 bases, with 15 bases spanning the gap. The CDR3 DNA reads as TGTGCCAGCAGCCCCCGTCCGGGAGTCGAAAAACTGTTTTTT. Translating gives CASSPRPGVEKLFF.

This clonotype occurred many times. The chain couples TRBV5-1 to TRBJ2-7; 12 bases fit TRBD2. This CDR3 is built from 16 residues. CDR1 is SGHRS, CDR2 YFSETQ, per germline. V shed 3 bases, J shed 0 bases, and the junction held 4 bases outside the gene matches. The CDR3 spells CASSSGLAGHSYEQYF. CDR3 nucleotides: TGCGCCAGCAGCTCGGGACTAGCGGGCCACTCCTACGAGCAGTACTTC.

Comments on this clonotype: Given a much more abundant clone one base away, this may be a read error. The chain joins TRBV20-1 to TRBJ1-2; D unclear. The CDR3 runs to 17 residues. Between the trimmed V and J ends, which lost 0 bases and 0 bases, there was a span of 17 bases. Germline V CDR1 and CDR2: DFQATT, SNEGSKA (reference sequence). CDR3 DNA: TGCAGTGCTAGAGATCTATCAGGACTAAACTCTAACTATGGCTACACCTTC. Translating it yields CSARDLSGLNSNYGYTF.

This clonotype has at least ten counts. This chain links TRBV15 with TRBJ2-2, with unresolved D. V lost 5 bases to trimming and J lost 6 bases, with 7 bases between them. CDR1 and CDR2 (germline): LNHNV, YYDKDF (reference sequence). The CDR3 contains 12 residues. The CDR3 protein is CATSPEAGELFF. The CDR3, as DNA: TGTGCCACCAGCCCAGAGGCCGGGGAGCTGTTTTTT.

This clonotype was found a few times. The chain employs TRBV19 and TRBJ1-4; D unclear. This CDR3 has 15 amino acids. V gave up 7 bases and J gave up 7 bases, with 19 bases separating them. Germline V lookup: CDR1 LNHDA, CDR2 SQIVND (reference sequence). The CDR3 nucleotides are TGTGCCAGTAACGAGGGAGCGAGGGAAGGTGAAAAACTGTTTTTT. It codes for CASNEGAREGEKLFF.

There are many counts of this clonotype. The rearrangement uses TRBV7-2 and TRBJ2-2, with D tentatively TRBD1 (5 bases). The germline V gene encodes CDR1 SGHTA and CDR2 FQGNSA. Deletions cut 1 base from V and 7 bases from J, with 13 bases between. The CDR3 is 15 residues long. CDR3 bases: TGTGCCAGCAGCTTAGGGTCCAGGGTTGGCGGGGAGCTGTTTTTT. This encodes CASSLGSRVGGELFF.

This clonotype was seen ten or more times. This rearrangement joins TRBV5-4 to TRBJ2-3; 7 bases line up with TRBD1. Germline V lookup: CDR1 SGHNT, CDR2 YYREEE (reference sequence). The CDR3 covers 14 residues. The junction had 4 bases not matched to a gene; V was cut back by 2 bases and J by 4 bases. The CDR3 sequence is CASSLRGRSDTQYF. For the CDR3, the DNA is TGTGCCAGCAGCTTAAGGGGGCGGTCAGATACGCAGTATTTT.

This clonotype was detected only once. This chain links TRBV3-1 with TRBJ2-3, with D perhaps TRBD2 (5 bases). V was clipped by 2 bases and J by 3 bases, with 12 bases between them. The CDR3 totals 15 residues. Germline V gene lookup returns CDR1 LGHDT and CDR2 YNNKEL (reference sequence). The DNA of the CDR3 is TGTGCCAGCAGCCAAAATAGCGATGGGACAGATACGCAGTATTTT. The encoded protein is CASSQNSDGTDTQYF.

This clonotype was recorded at least ten times. The rearrangement joins TRBV28 to TRBJ2-3; 12 bases map to TRBD2. CDR1 is MDHEN, CDR2 SYDVKM, per germline. The CDR3 is 16 residues long. The trim removed 3 bases at V and 5 bases at J, leaving 6 bases unmatched. This CDR3 is CASSFPTSGGRDTQYF. CDR3 nucleotides: TGTGCCAGCAGTTTCCCGACTAGCGGGGGACGAGATACGCAGTATTTT.

Ten or more counts support this clonotype. The chain is built from TRBV3-1 and TRBJ1-5, with 9 nucleotides matching TRBD1. Germline CDR1 LGHDT, CDR2 YNNKEL (reference sequence). There are 15 residues in the CDR3. Trimming removed 1 base from V and 7 bases from J; junction bases left unmatched: 5. This CDR3 reads CASSQGDRDDQPQHF. The DNA of the CDR3 is TGTGCCAGCAGCCAAGGGGACAGGGACGACCAGCCCCAGCATTTT.

The gene calls are TRBV20-1 and TRBJ2-7; no firm D call. Per the germline V gene, CDR1 is DFQATT and CDR2 is SNEGSKA (reference sequence). The V and J ends lost 5 bases and 4 bases respectively, with 12 bases between them. This CDR3 region has 12 residues. The CDR3, as DNA: TGCAGTGCTTCTACACAGAATTACGAGCAGTACTTC. It encodes CSASTQNYEQYF.

This clonotype was counted many times. This chain connects TRBV27 to TRBJ1-2; D remains ambiguous. The V end was cut by 0 bases, the J end by 6 bases, with 14 bases between. Germline V lookup: CDR1 MNHEY, CDR2 SMNVEV (reference sequence). The CDR3 spans 15 residues. CDR3 bases: TGTGCCAGCAGTTTATCGATCCGGACCCCGAATGGCTACACCTTC. Protein: CASSLSIRTPNGYTF.

This clonotype was detected ten times or more. The chain combines TRBV4-2 with TRBJ2-7; D is possibly TRBD2 (6 bases). Trimming left V 1 base short and J 5 bases short, with 9 bases between. Germline V lookup: CDR1 LGHNA, CDR2 YNFKEQ. This CDR3 is built from 13 residues. The CDR3 reads CASSQGRGNEQYF. The CDR3 nucleotides read TGTGCCAGCAGCCAAGGCCGGGGGAACGAGCAGTACTTC.

The chain couples TRBV20-1 to TRBJ2-1, with D maybe TRBD2 (6 bases). Germline values: CDR1 DFQATT, CDR2 SNEGSKA (reference sequence). Trimming removed 0 bases from V and 1 base from J, with 10 bases in between. This CDR3 is 15 amino acids long. The CDR3 DNA sequence: TGCAGTGCTAGAGATGGGGGGAAGTCCTACAATGAGCAGTTCTTC. This gives the protein CSARDGGKSYNEQFF.

V and J are TRBV14 and TRBJ2-7; 7 nucleotides agree with TRBD2. CDR1 SGHDN and CDR2 FVKESK come from the germline V gene. CDR3 length equals 17 residues. V shed 0 bases, J shed 0 bases, and the junction held 8 bases outside the gene matches. CDR3 DNA: TGTGCCAGCAGCCAAGAGCTAGCGGCCCGATTCTCCTACGAGCAGTACTTC. It encodes CASSQELAARFSYEQYF.

The chain carries TRBV11-2 and TRBJ2-3, with D perhaps matching TRBD1 (6 bases). V lost 4 bases and J 1 base, leaving 12 bases between the germline ends. The V gene's germline CDR1 is SGHAT and CDR2 FQNNGV. The CDR3 spans 15 residues. CDR3 in amino acids: CASSSDRRRTDTQYF. CDR3 in DNA: TGTGCCAGCAGCTCCGACAGGAGACGCACAGATACGCAGTATTTT.

The V gene is TRBV3-2, the J gene TRBJ2-7; TRBD1 reflects the table's D call only, with no check against the DNA. TRBV3-2 is a known pseudogene. The CDR3 has 16 residues. The CDR3 loop reads CASSQVVRTGTYEQYF. The CDR3 bases are TGTGCCAGCAGCCAAGTTGTTCGGACAGGGACCTACGAGCAGTACTTC.

This clonotype appeared many times. The J gene is TRBJ1-2, the V gene TRBV10-3, with TRBD1 matching 12 bases. The CDR3 runs to 14 residues. Looked up from germline, CDR1 is ENHRY and CDR2 is SYGVKD. J gave up 7 bases and V 11 bases, and 11 bases lay outside the gene matches. Here the CDR3 reads CAVNAGTGGFGYTF. The CDR3 DNA reads TGTGCCGTAAACGCCGGGACAGGGGGCTTTGGCTACACCTTC.

This clonotype was counted many times. This CDR3 reads CAISGSLLGTADNEQFF. CDR3 DNA sequence: TGTGCCATCAGTGGATCCTTACTCGGGACAGCCGACAATGAGCAGTTCTTC. The J gene is TRBJ2-1, the V gene TRBV10-3; TRBD1 agrees at 7 bases. Germline V lookup: CDR1 ENHRY, CDR2 SYGVKD. This CDR3 has 17 amino acids. The J segment lost 5 bases and the V segment lost 4 bases, leaving 14 bases of the junction unmatched.

This clonotype has a count of ten or more. This rearrangement joins TRBV7-8 to TRBJ1-5; D is perhaps TRBD1 (5 bases). This CDR3 has 14 amino acids. The germline CDR1 and CDR2 sequences are SGHVS and FQNEAQ. V shed 6 bases and J shed 3 bases, with 12 bases lying between them. CDR3 loop: CASSFRDPNQPQHF. CDR3 nucleotide sequence: TGTGCCAGCAGTTTCAGGGACCCCAATCAGCCCCAGCATTTT.

At least ten counts were recorded for this clonotype. The J gene is TRBJ2-1, the V gene TRBV14; 9 positions match TRBD2. The CDR3 covers 16 residues. Germline CDR1 SGHDN, CDR2 FVKESK. J gave up 4 bases and V 1 base, and 5 bases lay outside the gene matches. The CDR3 here is CASSQAAAGGYNEQFF. The CDR3 nucleotides are TGTGCCAGCAGCCAAGCGGCAGCGGGAGGATACAATGAGCAGTTCTTC.

This clonotype was picked up many times. The CDR3 DNA reads as TGTGCCAGCAGCCGAAATCTAGCGGGGGGAGATACGCAGTATTTT. This gives the protein CASSRNLAGGDTQYF. This chain connects TRBV3-1 to TRBJ2-3; 11 nucleotides align to TRBD2. This CDR3 region has 15 residues. Germline V lookup: CDR1 LGHDT, CDR2 YNNKEL (reference sequence). Unmatched junction bases numbered 5, after V lost 4 bases and J lost 5 bases.

This clonotype was recorded at least ten times. The rearrangement links TRBV5-5 to TRBJ1-1; TRBD1 matches 9 bases. The CDR3 length is 15 residues. Per germline, CDR1 SGHKS and CDR2 YYEKEE (reference sequence). The V segment lost 3 bases and the J segment 1 base; nucleotides outside the gene matches: 4. CDR3 sequence reads: CASSWGQGPNTEAFF. For the CDR3, the DNA is TGTGCCAGCAGCTGGGGACAGGGACCGAACACTGAAGCTTTCTTT.

This clonotype was counted many times. The genes are TRBV27 and TRBJ2-7; D gene unclear. CDR1 is MNHEY, CDR2 SMNVEV, per germline (reference sequence). V lost 5 bases and J 3 bases, leaving 17 bases between the germline ends. The CDR3 consists of 15 residues. The CDR3: CASSPTPPDVYEQYF. The CDR3 DNA follows: TGTGCCAGCAGTCCGACCCCGCCGGACGTCTACGAGCAGTACTTC.

This clonotype was observed at least ten times. V usage is TRBV4-2 and J usage is TRBJ1-2; D uncertain. The V end lost 4 bases, the J end lost 2 bases, and 11 bases lay between the germline ends. The germline V gene encodes CDR1 LGHNA and CDR2 YNFKEQ. The CDR3 sequence is 14 residues long. The CDR3 DNA reads TGTGCCAGCAGCCCCGACTTGGGGAACTATGGCTACACCTTC. Translation: CASSPDLGNYGYTF.

The genes are TRBV5-1 and TRBJ2-6; D possibly corresponds to TRBD1 (6 bases). The CDR3 sequence is 17 residues long. The V end was cut by 4 bases, the J end by 0 bases, with 14 bases between. Germline CDR1 SGHRS, CDR2 YFSETQ. The CDR3 region has the DNA TGCGCCAGCAGCCCTTGGGACACTAGCTCTGGGGCCAACGTCCTGACTTTC. It codes for CASSPWDTSSGANVLTF. The variable domain in full, with the rest retrieved from reference TRBV5-1 and TRBJ2-6, is KAGVTQTPRYLIKTRGQQVTLSCSPISGHRSVSWYQQTPGQGLQFLFEYFSETQRNKGNFPGRFSGRQFSNSRSEMNVSTLELGDSALYLCASSPWDTSSGANVLTFGAGSRLTVL.